The present TCR beta chain was sequenced within a study of T cell repertoires in cytomegalovirus infection (dated by TCRdb to between 2017 and 2020). Study-level background: The peptide stimulations were aimed at well-studied HLA-B-restricted epitopes as well as recently identified HLA-C-restricted CMV epitopes, whose presentation resists viral immunomodulation. Donor HLA type was relevant to the analysis, as public TCR beta signatures indicated carriage of CMV infection together with the matching HLA type. Beyond this particular receptor, the publication reports: Cumulative frequency of public TCR beta family members discriminated carriers of CMV infection plus the relevant HLA type in this cohort and an independent roughly 330-donor cohort. In the ex vivo response, HLA-C-restricted CMV-specific TCR beta clonotypes were dominant, and in two of eight donors the single most frequent clonotype came from this HLA-C-restricted group.

Explained via the paper, the treatment or condition label denotes: in vitro stimulation with specific CMV peptide epitopes to enrich CMV-specific T cells. V and J lose 0 bases and 0 bases, and a span of 12 bases separates them. The germline V gene specifies LGHNA as CDR1 and YSLEER as CDR2. The CDR3 measures 17 amino acids from cysteine to phenylalanine. Only the CDR3 DNA stays, 51 bases, in frame from base 1. In regard to this clonotype: This clone's antigen is unknown. Within one base of it there is no much larger clone, and no base qualities were kept.

The sequencer was an Illumina HiSeq 1500. TCRdb handled the public reads itself, with Q25 trimming in fastp and clone calling in MiXCR, and kept productive beta chains. Identical CDR3 proteins give one entry, which carries the most common genes and DNA. A total of fewer than 900,000 distinct CDR3 sequences appear in this sample, 25% to 35% of them only once. 10% to 15% of the sample is held by the ten biggest clonotypes. The chain couples TRBV4-3 to TRBJ2-1, with no confident D gene call. Specimen: cultured CD8+ T cells from PBMCs, collected from culture after CMV antigen stimulation. This clonotype originated in a human donor in good health (CMV status not recorded). Some clones in this sample may be carry-over from other donors' samples. The CDR3 is CASSQDQRFNSYNEQFF. At the DNA level, the sequence is TGCGCCAGCAGCCAAGATCAACGATTCAACTCCTACAATGAGCAGTTCTTC.